This TCR beta chain stems from a study of cytomegalovirus exposure and HLA in healthy donors. It was with 60 Vbeta and 13 Jbeta primers that the PCR ran. Profiling relied on immunoSEQ multiplex PCR, and the TCRdb table lists in-frame clones only, not all of them. This repertoire shows some 130,000 clones, over 50% found once; its top ten account for more than 1.5%. Germline lookup yields CDR1 MGHRA and CDR2 YSYEKL. V was pared by 2 bases and J by 2 bases, with 8 bases between. The CDR3 length is 14 residues. V usage is TRBV4-1 and J usage is TRBJ2-3; no firm D call. The receptor's source is a human donor in good health. The sample taken for sequencing was PBMCs. The CDR3 loop reads CASSQLAVTDTQYF. The CDR3 DNA reads TGCGCCAGCAGCCAATTGGCGGTCACAGATACGCAGTATTTT.